The 21 T cell receptor beta chains presented below share a single source sample, sequenced in a study of blood T cell repertoires in COVID-19. Only in-frame clones appear in the TCRdb table, and some are missing; sequencing was by immunoSEQ multiplex PCR. The sample holds 360,000 or so clones, over 80% seen once. Sequencing used PBMCs or T cells enriched from blood (not recorded which). The receptors originated from a woman aged 50 to 65 who had recovered from COVID-19.

CDR3 amino acids: CASSQGMQGYEQYF. In DNA form, the CDR3 reads TGCGCCAGCAGCCAAGGCATGCAGGGGTACGAGCAGTACTTC. This chain joins TRBV4-3 and TRBJ2-7; perhaps TRBD1 as D (6 bases). Trimming took off 1 base at V and 4 bases at J, with 11 bases between the two ends. Germline CDR1 is LGHNA and CDR2 is YSLEER. The CDR3 contains 14 residues.

The chain uses TRBV24-1 and TRBJ2-4; 10 bases fit TRBD1. This CDR3 contains 14 residues. The trim removed 1 base at V and 12 bases at J, leaving 5 bases unmatched. Germline assignment: CDR1 KGHDR and CDR2 SFDVKD. This CDR3 reads CATSDFTTGGGQYF. CDR3 bases: TGTGCCACCAGTGATTTCACGACAGGGGGCGGTCAGTACTTC.

The chain recombines TRBV6-4 with TRBJ2-7, with 10 bases that match TRBD1. The CDR3 extends over 17 amino acids. Trimming removed 5 bases from V and 4 bases from J; junction bases left unmatched: 14. Germline V gene lookup returns CDR1 MRHNA and CDR2 SNTAGT. CDR3 sequence reads: CASSHLLPGQGNYEQYF. CDR3 nucleotide sequence: TGTGCCAGCAGTCACCTGCTTCCGGGACAGGGGAATTACGAGCAGTACTTC.

This clone has a handful of counts. The V gene is TRBV19, the J gene TRBJ1-2, with 7 positions matching TRBD1. Trimming cost V 4 bases and J 4 bases; bases outside gene matches: 0. The germline gives CDR1 LNHDA, CDR2 SQIVND (reference sequence). This CDR3 region has 12 residues. CDR3 sequence reads: CASSTGGYGYTF. In nucleotides, the CDR3 is TGTGCCAGTAGTACAGGGGGCTATGGCTACACCTTC.

This CDR3 reads CSVGFRGTEAFF. The DNA for the CDR3 is TGCAGCGTCGGTTTCAGGGGCACTGAAGCTTTCTTT. V is TRBV29-1 and J is TRBJ1-1; D might be TRBD1 (6 bases). Germline V CDR1 and CDR2: SQVTM, ANQGSEA. This CDR3 is 12 amino acids long. V dropped 6 bases and J dropped 4 bases, with 12 bases sitting between them.

The chain combines TRBV14 with TRBJ2-3; tentatively, D is TRBD2 (5 bases). V gave up 7 bases and J gave up 0 bases, with 26 bases separating them. Germline V gives CDR1 SGHDN, CDR2 FVKESK. The CDR3 is made up of 19 amino acids. CDR3 bases: TGTGCCAGCACCACGGTAGGAGGCCGCCTTCATTCTAGCACAGATACGCAGTATTTT. As protein: CASTTVGGRLHSSTDTQYF.

The chain links TRBV19 to TRBJ1-2; D is unresolved. V was shortened by 7 bases and J by 7 bases, with 10 bases between the two germline ends. The CDR3 runs 11 residues. Per the germline V gene, CDR1 is LNHDA and CDR2 is SQIVND (reference sequence). The DNA of the CDR3 is TGTGCCAGTAAACGGGCGGGTGGCTACACCTTC. The encoded protein is CASKRAGGYTF.

This clone showed up just once. The chain links TRBV4-2 to TRBJ2-2, with D perhaps TRBD2 (7 bases). CDR1 is LGHNA and CDR2 is YNFKEQ in the germline V gene. Trimming pared 0 bases from V and 2 bases from J, leaving 19 bases between. The CDR3 is made up of 19 amino acids. The CDR3 DNA reads TGTGCCAGCAGCCAAGATCTGATTTGGGGGGGGCTAAACACCGGGGAGCTGTTTTTT. As protein: CASSQDLIWGGLNTGELFF.

V usage is TRBV7-8 and J usage is TRBJ2-1; a possible D gene is TRBD1 (6 bases). The ends were cut back, 5 bases at V and 3 bases at J, with 14 bases in the middle. There are 15 residues in the CDR3. CDR1 and CDR2 from the germline V gene are SGHVS and FQNEAQ. The CDR3 protein is CASSRAGVVYNEQFF. The CDR3 DNA reads as TGTGCCAGCAGCCGAGCAGGGGTTGTCTACAATGAGCAGTTCTTC. The whole variable domain, filled in from reference TRBV7-8 and TRBJ2-1, reads GAGVSQSPRYKVAKRGQDVALRCDPISGHVSLFWYQQALGQGPEFLTYFQNEAQLDKSGLPSDRFFAERPEGSVSTLKIQRTQQEDSAVYLCASSRAGVVYNEQFFGPGTRLTVL.

The rearrangement uses TRBV7-9 and TRBJ2-3, with 13 bases that match TRBD2. CDR1 SEHNR and CDR2 FQNEAQ come from the germline V gene (reference sequence). Trimming at V came to 5 bases and at J to 2 bases, leaving 7 bases not matched to a gene. The CDR3 contains 17 residues. CDR3: CASSHPGLAGTTDTQYF. CDR3 in DNA: TGTGCCAGCAGCCACCCGGGACTAGCGGGAACCACAGATACGCAGTATTTT.

The chain has TRBV7-2 and TRBJ1-2; 9 bases agree with TRBD1. This CDR3 is built from 15 residues. V dropped 1 base and J dropped 4; count of bases not matched to a gene: 4. Germline CDR1 is SGHTA and CDR2 is FQGNSA. The CDR3 reads CASSLEDRGSYGYTF. The CDR3 region has the DNA TGTGCCAGCAGCTTAGAGGACAGGGGTTCCTATGGCTACACCTTC.

This chain joins TRBV19 and TRBJ1-1; TRBD1 agrees at 8 bases. V lost 5 bases and J lost 7; bases outside the gene matches: 6. This CDR3 region has 13 residues. Germline V gene sequence: CDR1 LNHDA, CDR2 SQIVND (reference sequence). The CDR3 DNA is TGTGCCAGTAGTTCCGGGACAGGCTATGAAGCTTTCTTT. Its translation: CASSSGTGYEAFF. Filled out from reference TRBV19 and TRBJ1-1, the complete variable domain reads DGGITQSPKYLFRKEGQNVTLSCEQNLNHDAMYWYRQDPGQGLRLIYYSQIVNDFQKGDIAEGYSVSREKKESFPLTVTSAQKNPTAFYLCASSSGTGYEAFFGQGTRLTVV.

This clone has just one count. The CDR3 sequence: CASSPSSYNSPLHF. DNA for the CDR3: TGTGCCAGTTCCCCTAGCTCCTATAATTCACCCCTCCACTTT. V and J are TRBV19 and TRBJ1-6; no clear D gene. CDR1 and CDR2 (germline): LNHDA, SQIVND (reference sequence). This CDR3 contains 14 residues. V lost 8 bases and J 0 bases, leaving 8 bases between the germline ends.

The rearrangement joins TRBV11-2 to TRBJ1-3, with D possibly TRBD1 on 5 matching bases. V was shortened by 5 bases and J by 1 base, with 15 bases between the two germline ends. Per germline, CDR1 SGHAT and CDR2 FQNNGV. The CDR3 contains 16 residues. The CDR3 bases are TGTGCCAGCAGCGGGTGGGGGGAGAAGTCTGGAAACACCATATATTTT. It yields the protein CASSGWGEKSGNTIYF.

This chain joins TRBV5-1 and TRBJ1-3; 7 bases align to TRBD1. The V gene's germline CDR1 is SGHRS and CDR2 YFSETQ. V lost 2 bases, J lost 0 bases, and 5 bases stayed unmatched. This CDR3 comprises 16 residues. For the CDR3, the DNA is TGCGCCAGCAGCTTCGACAGGGCCGACTCTGGAAACACCATATATTTT. Protein: CASSFDRADSGNTIYF. The full variable domain, in which reference TRBV5-1 and TRBJ1-3 provide the parts outside the CDR3, is KAGVTQTPRYLIKTRGQQVTLSCSPISGHRSVSWYQQTPGQGLQFLFEYFSETQRNKGNFPGRFSGRQFSNSRSEMNVSTLELGDSALYLCASSFDRADSGNTIYFGEGSWLTVV.

The chain employs TRBV19 and TRBJ2-1; maybe TRBD2 (6 bases). This CDR3 is built from 15 residues. Germline CDR1 LNHDA, CDR2 SQIVND (reference sequence). Trimming removed 6 bases from V and 0 bases from J, with 12 bases in between. This chain's CDR3 is CASRGGRSSYNEQFF. CDR3 in DNA: TGTGCCAGTAGGGGGGGACGGAGCTCCTACAATGAGCAGTTCTTC.

The chain is built from TRBV19 and TRBJ1-1; D possibly corresponds to TRBD1 (6 bases). Trimming left V 5 bases short and J 0 bases short, with 13 bases between. The CDR3 has 15 residues. CDR1 and CDR2 (germline): LNHDA, SQIVND (reference sequence). The CDR3: CASSSLDRLNTEAFF. The CDR3 region has the DNA TGTGCCAGTAGTTCCCTGGACAGATTGAACACTGAAGCTTTCTTT.

V gene TRBV19 combines with J gene TRBJ1-2; D might be TRBD1 (6 bases). This CDR3 region has 14 residues. Trimming took off 5 bases at V and 4 bases at J, with 14 bases between the two ends. Germline CDR1 LNHDA, CDR2 SQIVND (reference sequence). In DNA, the CDR3 is TGTGCCAGTAGTTCGACACAAGGGGGCTATGGCTACACCTTC. Translating gives CASSSTQGGYGYTF.

This rearrangement joins TRBV29-1 to TRBJ2-1; 10 nucleotides agree with TRBD2. The CDR3 covers 13 residues. The trim removed 6 bases at V and 9 bases at J, leaving 8 bases unmatched. Germline lookup yields CDR1 SQVTM and CDR2 ANQGSEA. As DNA, the CDR3 is TGCAGCGTCTCAGCGGGAGGGCTCGTTGAGCAGTTCTTC. Translating gives CSVSAGGLVEQFF.

The chain uses TRBV24-1 and TRBJ1-2; D gene ambiguous. The CDR3 is 11 amino acids. The germline V gene encodes CDR1 KGHDR and CDR2 SFDVKD. Trimming took off 5 bases at V and 4 bases at J, with 4 bases between the two ends. The CDR3 protein is CATSGGYGYTF. In DNA form, the CDR3 reads TGTGCCACCAGTGGCGGCTATGGCTACACCTTC.

This clone was recorded a few times. This chain connects TRBV4-1 to TRBJ1-4; D call uncertain. The CDR3 length is 16 residues. From germline, CDR1 is MGHRA and CDR2 YSYEKL. Trimming stripped 2 bases from V and 6 bases from J, with 16 bases between. The DNA for the CDR3 is TGCGCCAGCAGCCAACGGACGGTGGGGAGGGATGAAAAACTGTTTTTT. Translating it yields CASSQRTVGRDEKLFF.